This is a list of T cell receptor beta chains from one sample in a study of technical replicates of blood from a few donors. TCRdb's table, derived via immunoSEQ multiplex PCR, lists solely in-frame clones and lacks some. The table has under 20,000 clones, 85% to 90% seen once. The sequenced sample was PBMCs. These receptors were obtained from a human donor in good health. CDR3s include the opening cysteine and the closing phenylalanine or tryptophan. A D gene is named only where the DNA matches it firmly.

d_call | j_call | v_call | cdr3_aa
NA | TRBJ2-1 | TRBV2 | CASSGGWEKHYNEQFF
NA | TRBJ1-2 | TRBV5-1 | CASSLGTVANYGYTF
NA | TRBJ2-5 | TRBV2 | CASSGSLGTGTQYF
TRBD1 | TRBJ1-2 | TRBV29-1 | CSVAMGTGNTNYGYTF
NA | TRBJ1-4 | TRBV6-1 | CASSDGGGNEKLFF
TRBD1 | TRBJ2-3 | TRBV7-3 | CASSLTGQYTDTQYF
NA | TRBJ1-1 | TRBV6-6 | CASSYWGEGDTEAFF
NA | TRBJ1-1 | TRBV5-4 | CASSSTGFDTEAFF
NA | TRBJ2-1 | TRBV4-1 | CASSQPLATGHNEQFF
TRBD1 | TRBJ1-2 | TRBV4-1 | CASSQEGTGLPFYGYTF
TRBD2 | TRBJ2-5 | TRBV10-2 | CASSDTGLAAQETQYF
TRBD2 | TRBJ2-7 | TRBV10-1 | CASGPSGSYGEQYF
TRBD1 | TRBJ1-1 | TRBV29-1 | CSDRTGRNTEAFF
TRBD2 | TRBJ2-5 | TRBV7-6 | CASSLSGGQETQYF
TRBD2 | TRBJ2-5 | TRBV4-2 | CASSQWISGGQETQYF
NA | TRBJ2-1 | TRBV6-1 | CASSEPPYNEQFF
NA | TRBJ1-5 | TRBV7-9 | CASSLGPGMGQPQHF
TRBD2 | TRBJ2-1 | TRBV6-1 | CASSRLAGFNEQFF
TRBD1 | TRBJ1-2 | TRBV7-9 | CASIGTGSNGYTF
NA | TRBJ1-2 | TRBV29-1 | CSVAVPGADYGYTF
NA | TRBJ2-2 | TRBV5-1 | CASSFRVNTGELFF
NA | TRBJ2-1 | TRBV4-2 | CASRPTGAEANEQFF
TRBD2 | TRBJ2-2 | TRBV10-3 | CATVAGVAGGELFF
NA | TRBJ2-1 | TRBV5-6 | CASSLGLAHEQFF
NA | TRBJ1-4 | TRBV18 | CASSPWPDRNNEKLFF
TRBD2 | TRBJ2-1 | TRBV18 | CASSRWEGSYNEQFF
NA | TRBJ2-3 | TRBV19 | CASNTGTLTDTQYF
NA | TRBJ2-4 | TRBV28 | CASRSGSKNIQYF
TRBD2 | TRBJ2-1 | TRBV27 | CASSFERGTYNEQFF
NA | TRBJ2-2 | TRBV6-4 | CASSDSNLGAPGELFF
NA | TRBJ1-2 | TRBV7-9 | CASSLMRDGYTF
TRBD2 | TRBJ2-3 | TRBV4-1 | CASSPQIAGGPDTQYF
NA | TRBJ1-4 | TRBV10-2 | CASSALGSEKLFF
NA | TRBJ2-7 | TRBV19 | CASRRDSTSYEQYF
TRBD2 | TRBJ2-3 | TRBV5-1 | CASSLGTSGSAGADTQYF
NA | TRBJ2-1 | TRBV7-8 | CASSFLQVSSYNEQFF
NA | TRBJ1-2 | TRBV10-2 | CASSPVTGNYGYTF
TRBD2 | TRBJ2-7 | TRBV6-6 | CASSYSRLAASYEQYF
TRBD1 | TRBJ2-2 | TRBV7-3 | CASSAISGTGGFGELFF
TRBD1 | TRBJ1-4 | TRBV27 | CASSRKRDRELFF
NA | TRBJ1-2 | TRBV7-6 | CASSPDRNYGYTF
NA | TRBJ2-2 | TRBV6-1 | CASSYRRAGELFF
NA | TRBJ1-1 | TRBV5-6 | CASSLPFQVTYTEAFF
NA | TRBJ2-4 | TRBV14 | CASSHGSAALAKNIQYF
TRBD1 | TRBJ1-1 | TRBV5-4 | CASSPGQGVWNTEAFF
NA | TRBJ2-6 | TRBV2 | CASPRGARHTSGANVLTF
TRBD2 | TRBJ2-2 | TRBV2 | CATIPGGSTGELFF
NA | TRBJ2-3 | TRBV27 | CASSLSLDSRDTQYF
NA | TRBJ1-2 | TRBV19 | CASRNTGAPNYGYTF
NA | TRBJ2-3 | TRBV6-5 | CASSPRQPPTQYF
TRBD1 | TRBJ2-2 | TRBV19 | CASSSRDRVSGELFF
TRBD1 | TRBJ2-1 | TRBV27 | CASSLGTGGSYNEQFF
NA | TRBJ1-2 | TRBV19 | CASSISSSSVYGYTF
NA | TRBJ2-1 | TRBV29-1 | CSVEVSGNEQFF